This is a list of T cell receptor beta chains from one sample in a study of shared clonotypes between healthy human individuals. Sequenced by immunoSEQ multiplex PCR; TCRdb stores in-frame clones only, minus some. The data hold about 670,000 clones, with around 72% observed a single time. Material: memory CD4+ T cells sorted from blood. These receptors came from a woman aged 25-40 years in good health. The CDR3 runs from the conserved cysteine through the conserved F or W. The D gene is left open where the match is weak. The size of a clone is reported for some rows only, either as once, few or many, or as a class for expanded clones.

CDR3aa: CASSQDQGGYEQYF
CDR3nt: TGTGCCAGCAGCCAAGATCAAGGGGGCTACGAGCAGTACTTC
abundance: .
d_gene: .
j_gene: TRBJ2-7
v_gene: TRBV4-2

CDR3aa: CASSSLINRDSHYNEQFF
CDR3nt: TGCGCCAGCAGCTCCCTTATAAACCGGGACAGCCACTACAATGAGCAGTTCTTC
abundance: .
d_gene: TRBD1
j_gene: TRBJ2-1
v_gene: TRBV5-1

CDR3aa: CASSPGTGGPYNEQFF
CDR3nt: TGCGCCAGCAGCCCGGGGACAGGGGGCCCGTACAATGAGCAGTTCTTC
abundance: .
d_gene: TRBD1
j_gene: TRBJ2-1
v_gene: TRBV5-1

CDR3aa: CASRMNFGGGRASDTQYF
CDR3nt: TGTGCCAGCAGAATGAACTTCGGGGGCGGGAGGGCCTCAGATACGCAGTATTTT
abundance: .
d_gene: TRBD2
j_gene: TRBJ2-3
v_gene: TRBV5-4

CDR3aa: CASSEGLFYEQYF
CDR3nt: TGTGCCAGCAGTGAAGGCTTATTCTACGAGCAGTACTTC
abundance: .
d_gene: .
j_gene: TRBJ2-7
v_gene: TRBV25-1

CDR3aa: CASSLAGAGNTIYF
CDR3nt: TGTGCCAGCAGCTTAGCTGGAGCTGGAAACACCATATATTTT
abundance: .
d_gene: .
j_gene: TRBJ1-3
v_gene: TRBV7-2

CDR3aa: CASSGQGVNEQYF
CDR3nt: TGTGCCAGCTCAGGGCAGGGGGTCAACGAGCAGTACTTC
abundance: .
d_gene: TRBD1
j_gene: TRBJ2-7
v_gene: TRBV18

CDR3aa: CASSFLQHSGANVLTF
CDR3nt: TGTGCCAGCAGCTTTTTACAGCACTCTGGGGCCAACGTCCTGACTTTC
abundance: .
d_gene: .
j_gene: TRBJ2-6
v_gene: TRBV5-6

CDR3aa: CASSFASESYEQYF
CDR3nt: TGTGCCAGCAGTTTCGCTAGCGAGTCCTACGAGCAGTACTTC
abundance: .
d_gene: .
j_gene: TRBJ2-7
v_gene: TRBV27

CDR3aa: CASSLGTGKIYEQYF
CDR3nt: TGTGCCAGCAGCCTCGGGACAGGAAAAATCTACGAGCAGTACTTC
abundance: .
d_gene: TRBD1
j_gene: TRBJ2-7
v_gene: TRBV11-3

CDR3aa: CASSLAPSSGSYHEQFF
CDR3nt: TGTGCCAGCAGCTTAGCCCCCTCTAGCGGGAGTTACCATGAGCAGTTCTTC
abundance: .
d_gene: TRBD2
j_gene: TRBJ2-1
v_gene: TRBV7-8

CDR3aa: CASSLGAGGIAYEQYF
CDR3nt: TGCGCCAGCAGCTTGGGAGCCGGGGGGATTGCCTACGAGCAGTACTTC
abundance: few
d_gene: TRBD2
j_gene: TRBJ2-7
v_gene: TRBV5-1

CDR3aa: CASSDRAREKLFF
CDR3nt: TGTGCCAGCAGTGACAGGGCGCGGGAAAAACTGTTTTTT
abundance: .
d_gene: .
j_gene: TRBJ1-4
v_gene: TRBV6-1

CDR3aa: CASSFRPGLGNEQFF
CDR3nt: TGTGCCAGCAGCTTCCGACCCGGCTTGGGCAATGAGCAGTTCTTC
abundance: .
d_gene: .
j_gene: TRBJ2-1
v_gene: TRBV7-3

CDR3aa: CASSLVAGDLEQYF
CDR3nt: TGTGCCAGCAGTTTAGTTGCGGGAGATCTCGAGCAGTACTTC
abundance: many
d_gene: TRBD2
j_gene: TRBJ2-7
v_gene: TRBV27

CDR3aa: CASSLGWGGNQPQHF
CDR3nt: TGTGCCAGCAGTTTAGGCTGGGGGGGCAATCAGCCCCAGCATTTT
abundance: .
d_gene: .
j_gene: TRBJ1-5
v_gene: TRBV28

CDR3aa: CTSSVGSGGDNEQFF
CDR3nt: TGCACCAGCAGTGTTGGTAGCGGGGGGGACAATGAGCAGTTCTTC
abundance: once
d_gene: .
j_gene: TRBJ2-1
v_gene: TRBV1

CDR3aa: CASSGALTGVEKLFF
CDR3nt: TGTGCCAGCAGCGGAGCTTTGACAGGGGTCGAAAAACTGTTTTTT
abundance: .
d_gene: TRBD1
j_gene: TRBJ1-4
v_gene: TRBV9

CDR3aa: CASSPSPNEQFF
CDR3nt: TGTGCCAGTAGTCCTTCCCCCAATGAGCAGTTCTTC
abundance: .
d_gene: .
j_gene: TRBJ2-1
v_gene: TRBV19

CDR3aa: CASTNRISGANVLTF
CDR3nt: TGTGCCAGCACCAACAGGATCTCTGGGGCCAACGTCCTGACTTTC
abundance: .
d_gene: .
j_gene: TRBJ2-6
v_gene: TRBV6-6

CDR3aa: CASIRGTSGGEQYF
CDR3nt: TGTGCCAGCATAAGGGGGACTAGCGGAGGCGAGCAGTACTTC
abundance: few
d_gene: TRBD2
j_gene: TRBJ2-7
v_gene: TRBV6-1

CDR3aa: CASTSPGSSNQPQHF
CDR3nt: TGTGCCAGCACGAGCCCGGGTTCGAGCAATCAGCCCCAGCATTTT
abundance: .
d_gene: .
j_gene: TRBJ1-5
v_gene: TRBV28

CDR3aa: CASSTQGATGNTIYF
CDR3nt: TGTGCCAGCAGTACACAGGGGGCAACTGGAAACACCATATATTTT
abundance: .
d_gene: TRBD1
j_gene: TRBJ1-3
v_gene: TRBV9

CDR3aa: CASSYKGLAHEQYF
CDR3nt: TGTGCCAGCAGTTACAAGGGACTAGCTCACGAGCAGTACTTC
abundance: .
d_gene: TRBD2
j_gene: TRBJ2-7
v_gene: TRBV6-6

CDR3aa: CASSFLGQGIGNTIYF
CDR3nt: TGTGCCAGCAGTTTTCTGGGACAGGGCATCGGAAACACCATATATTTT
abundance: .
d_gene: TRBD1
j_gene: TRBJ1-3
v_gene: TRBV28

CDR3aa: CASSQDGSSYEQYF
CDR3nt: TGCGCCAGCAGCCAAGACGGGAGCTCCTACGAGCAGTACTTC
abundance: .
d_gene: .
j_gene: TRBJ2-7
v_gene: TRBV10-2

CDR3aa: CASSIPGQGNGYTF
CDR3nt: TGTGCCAGCAGCATACCGGGACAGGGCAATGGCTACACCTTC
abundance: .
d_gene: TRBD1
j_gene: TRBJ1-2
v_gene: TRBV11-2

CDR3aa: CASSPRLAGDYNEQFF
CDR3nt: TGTGCCAGCTCACCACGACTAGCGGGAGACTACAATGAGCAGTTCTTC
abundance: .
d_gene: TRBD2
j_gene: TRBJ2-1
v_gene: TRBV18

CDR3aa: CASSPQKTATNEKLFF
CDR3nt: TGTGCCAGCTCACCCCAGAAGACCGCAACTAATGAAAAACTGTTTTTT
abundance: .
d_gene: .
j_gene: TRBJ1-4
v_gene: TRBV18

CDR3aa: CASSLALAKNIQYF
CDR3nt: TGTGCCAGCAGTTTAGCACTAGCCAAAAACATTCAGTACTTC
abundance: .
d_gene: .
j_gene: TRBJ2-4
v_gene: TRBV28

CDR3aa: CASSLLVAGNYGYTF
CDR3nt: TGTGCCAGCAGTTTACTTGTCGCAGGAAACTATGGCTACACCTTC
abundance: .
d_gene: .
j_gene: TRBJ1-2
v_gene: TRBV27

CDR3aa: CSATKNYEQYF
CDR3nt: TGCAGTGCTACAAAGAACTACGAGCAGTACTTC
abundance: .
d_gene: .
j_gene: TRBJ2-7
v_gene: TRBV20-1

CDR3aa: CASSLRQRSTDTQYF
CDR3nt: TGTGCCAGCAGCTTACGACAGAGATCCACAGATACGCAGTATTTT
abundance: .
d_gene: .
j_gene: TRBJ2-3
v_gene: TRBV7-8

CDR3aa: CASSVRTSGITDTQYF
CDR3nt: TGTGCCAGCAGCGTCCGGACTAGCGGGATCACAGATACGCAGTATTTT
abundance: .
d_gene: TRBD2
j_gene: TRBJ2-3
v_gene: TRBV11-2

CDR3aa: CASSPPSMVGTDTQYF
CDR3nt: TGTGCCAGCTCACCACCTAGCATGGTAGGCACAGATACGCAGTATTTT
abundance: .
d_gene: .
j_gene: TRBJ2-3
v_gene: TRBV18

CDR3aa: CASSLSRLKEAFF
CDR3nt: TGTGCCAGCAGTTTATCACGGCTGAAAGAAGCTTTCTTT
abundance: .
d_gene: .
j_gene: TRBJ1-1
v_gene: TRBV28

CDR3aa: CASSKGQGAYEQYF
CDR3nt: TGCGCCAGCAGCAAGGGACAGGGGGCCTACGAGCAGTACTTC
abundance: .
d_gene: TRBD1
j_gene: TRBJ2-7
v_gene: TRBV5-1

CDR3aa: CASRKEGRGPGELFF
CDR3nt: TGTGCCAGCAGAAAAGAGGGGCGGGGTCCCGGGGAGCTGTTTTTT
abundance: .
d_gene: .
j_gene: TRBJ2-2
v_gene: TRBV6-5

CDR3aa: CASSATGLGQPQHF
CDR3nt: TGCGCCAGCAGCGCCACAGGGTTGGGTCAGCCCCAGCATTTT
abundance: few
d_gene: .
j_gene: TRBJ1-5
v_gene: TRBV4-1

CDR3aa: CASRSTGRSYEQYF
CDR3nt: TGTGCCAGCAGGTCGACAGGGCGCTCCTACGAGCAGTACTTC
abundance: .
d_gene: TRBD1
j_gene: TRBJ2-7
v_gene: TRBV28

CDR3aa: CASSYGERGSGYTF
CDR3nt: TGTGCCAGCAGTTACGGCGAAAGGGGAAGTGGCTACACCTTC
abundance: .
d_gene: .
j_gene: TRBJ1-2
v_gene: TRBV6-5

CDR3aa: CASSPNTLMNTEAFF
CDR3nt: TGTGCCAGCAGCCCTAACACCCTCATGAACACTGAAGCTTTCTTT
abundance: few
d_gene: .
j_gene: TRBJ1-1
v_gene: TRBV7-2

CDR3aa: CASSPPLGTGQKNEQFF
CDR3nt: TGTGCCAGCTCACCACCTTTGGGGACAGGGCAAAAAAATGAGCAGTTCTTC
abundance: .
d_gene: TRBD1
j_gene: TRBJ2-1
v_gene: TRBV18

CDR3aa: CASSYGYTDTQYF
CDR3nt: TGTGCCAGCAGTTATGGATACACAGATACGCAGTATTTT
abundance: .
d_gene: .
j_gene: TRBJ2-3
v_gene: TRBV25-1

CDR3aa: CASSLRQERNQPQHF
CDR3nt: TGTGCCAGCTCACTTCGACAGGAACGCAATCAGCCCCAGCATTTT
abundance: few
d_gene: .
j_gene: TRBJ1-5
v_gene: TRBV18

CDR3aa: CASSPGEQGYHEQYF
CDR3nt: TGTGCCAGCTCACCAGGTGAGCAGGGGTACCACGAGCAGTACTTC
abundance: .
d_gene: .
j_gene: TRBJ2-7
v_gene: TRBV18

CDR3aa: CASSQGRLASHEQYF
CDR3nt: TGTGCCAGCAGCCAAGGAAGACTAGCCAGCCACGAGCAGTACTTC
abundance: .
d_gene: TRBD2
j_gene: TRBJ2-7
v_gene: TRBV4-2

CDR3aa: CASSGYTSGKNIQYF
CDR3nt: TGTGCCAGCAGTGGATACACTAGCGGCAAAAACATTCAGTACTTC
abundance: .
d_gene: TRBD2
j_gene: TRBJ2-4
v_gene: TRBV6-1

CDR3aa: CASSPTGYPEAFF
CDR3nt: TGTGCCAGCTCACCAACAGGGTATCCTGAAGCTTTCTTT
abundance: .
d_gene: .
j_gene: TRBJ1-1
v_gene: TRBV18

CDR3aa: CASSFAGTSGLGQYF
CDR3nt: TGCGCCAGCAGCTTCGCTGGGACTAGCGGGTTGGGTCAGTACTTC
abundance: .
d_gene: TRBD2
j_gene: TRBJ2-4
v_gene: TRBV5-1

CDR3aa: CASSLALAGTGELFF
CDR3nt: TGCGCCAGCAGCTTGGCCCTCGCTGGAACCGGGGAGCTGTTTTTT
abundance: .
d_gene: .
j_gene: TRBJ2-2
v_gene: TRBV5-1